Listed below are T cell receptor beta chains from one sample, sequenced in a study of blood T cell repertoires in COVID-19. Libraries were prepared by immunoSEQ multiplex PCR; TCRdb keeps only in-frame clonotypes and omits some of them. The table has around 300,000 clones, around 89% seen once. The specimen sequenced was peripheral blood. These receptors originate from a woman in her fifties or sixties with active or convalescent COVID-19. The CDR3 runs from the conserved cysteine through the conserved F or W. The D gene is left open where the match is weak. The listing skips clone size in some rows; elsewhere it reads once, few, many or a size class.

V gene: TRBV4-2
J gene: TRBJ2-7
clone size: NA
D gene: NA
CDR3 DNA: TGTGCCAGCAGCCGAGGAAGCGAGCAGTACTTC
CDR3 protein: CASSRGSEQYF

V gene: TRBV3-1/TRBV3-2
J gene: TRBJ2-1
clone size: once
D gene: TRBD2
CDR3 DNA: TGTGCCAGCAGCCAAGTGGGAGGGTCTAACAATGAGCAGTTCTTC
CDR3 protein: CASSQVGGSNNEQFF

V gene: TRBV6-6
J gene: TRBJ2-7
clone size: NA
D gene: NA
CDR3 DNA: TGTGCCAGCAGCCGATCGACTCTTCACTCCTACGAGCAGTACTTC
CDR3 protein: CASSRSTLHSYEQYF

V gene: TRBV10-3
J gene: TRBJ1-1
clone size: few
D gene: TRBD1
CDR3 DNA: TGTGCCATCCGACAGGGGGTGCCGAACACTGAAGCTTTCTTT
CDR3 protein: CAIRQGVPNTEAFF

V gene: TRBV18
J gene: TRBJ1-1
clone size: NA
D gene: TRBD1
CDR3 DNA: TGTGCCAGCTCACCCGGACAGGGTGAGGCTTTCTTT
CDR3 protein: CASSPGQGEAFF

V gene: TRBV15
J gene: TRBJ2-2
clone size: NA
D gene: TRBD1
CDR3 DNA: TGTGCCACAGGACAGGGCGCGAACACCGGGGAGCTGTTTTTT
CDR3 protein: CATGQGANTGELFF

V gene: TRBV7-9
J gene: TRBJ2-7
clone size: few
D gene: TRBD2
CDR3 DNA: TGTGCCAGCAGCTTTCCGACTAGCGGGACCGACGAGCAGTACTTC
CDR3 protein: CASSFPTSGTDEQYF

V gene: TRBV12-5
J gene: TRBJ2-2
clone size: NA
D gene: NA
CDR3 DNA: TGTGCTGGGGGACTCGGCCTCACCGGGGAGCTGTTTTTT
CDR3 protein: CAGGLGLTGELFF

V gene: TRBV5-6
J gene: TRBJ2-7
clone size: NA
D gene: TRBD1
CDR3 DNA: TGTGCCAGCAGCCTGGGACAGGGCCGTTCCTACGAGCAGTACTTC
CDR3 protein: CASSLGQGRSYEQYF

V gene: TRBV6-5
J gene: TRBJ2-7
clone size: NA
D gene: NA
CDR3 DNA: TGTGCCAGCAGTTCACGGGCGGAACGACAGCCTTACGAGCAGTACTTC
CDR3 protein: CASSSRAERQPYEQYF

V gene: TRBV6-6
J gene: TRBJ2-5
clone size: NA
D gene: TRBD1
CDR3 DNA: TGTGCCAGCAGTTACTCGATGACAGGGGGAGAGACCCAGTACTTC
CDR3 protein: CASSYSMTGGETQYF

V gene: TRBV7-2
J gene: TRBJ1-1
clone size: NA
D gene: NA
CDR3 DNA: TGTGCCAGCAGCTTGGCTGGGGGCGCAGGGAACACTGAAGCTTTCTTT
CDR3 protein: CASSLAGGAGNTEAFF

V gene: TRBV14
J gene: TRBJ1-2
clone size: once
D gene: TRBD1
CDR3 DNA: TGTGCCAGCAGCCACGACAGGGGGCTTGTCTATGGCTACACCTTC
CDR3 protein: CASSHDRGLVYGYTF

V gene: TRBV7-9
J gene: TRBJ2-1
clone size: once
D gene: TRBD2
CDR3 DNA: TGTGCCAGCAGCCCTCTAGCGGGAGGAGGGATACACAATGAGCAGTTCTTC
CDR3 protein: CASSPLAGGGIHNEQFF

V gene: TRBV3-1/TRBV3-2
J gene: TRBJ2-5
clone size: NA
D gene: TRBD2
CDR3 DNA: TGTGCCAGCAGCCAAGTTAGCGGGGTTGGTGAGACCCAGTACTTC
CDR3 protein: CASSQVSGVGETQYF

V gene: TRBV6-4
J gene: TRBJ2-2
clone size: NA
D gene: NA
CDR3 DNA: TGTGCCAGCAGTGCGCAGGGGTGGGGCACCGGGGAGCTGTTTTTT
CDR3 protein: CASSAQGWGTGELFF

V gene: TRBV18
J gene: TRBJ1-5
clone size: NA
D gene: TRBD1
CDR3 DNA: TGTGCCAGCTCACCTAAGACAGGGCCGGGCAATCAGCCCCAGCATTTT
CDR3 protein: CASSPKTGPGNQPQHF

V gene: TRBV3-1/TRBV3-2
J gene: TRBJ2-3
clone size: NA
D gene: TRBD2
CDR3 DNA: TGTGCCAGCAGCCTAGGGGCGGGGGGGAGCACAGATACGCAGTATTTT
CDR3 protein: CASSLGAGGSTDTQYF

V gene: TRBV19
J gene: TRBJ1-2
clone size: NA
D gene: TRBD1
CDR3 DNA: TGTGCCAGTAGTCCGCGACAGGGCGTTAACTATGGCTACACCTTC
CDR3 protein: CASSPRQGVNYGYTF

V gene: TRBV5-4
J gene: TRBJ1-5
clone size: NA
D gene: NA
CDR3 DNA: TGTGCCAGCAGCTTGTCTCCCCTGAATCAGCCCCAGCATTTT
CDR3 protein: CASSLSPLNQPQHF

V gene: TRBV7-9
J gene: TRBJ2-5
clone size: NA
D gene: NA
CDR3 DNA: TGTGCCAGCAGCTCGCTTATAAGGGGGACCCAGTACTTC
CDR3 protein: CASSSLIRGTQYF

V gene: TRBV5-1
J gene: TRBJ2-2
clone size: NA
D gene: TRBD1
CDR3 DNA: TGCGCCAGCAGCTCCAGACAGGGGTGGATCGGGGAGCTGTTTTTT
CDR3 protein: CASSSRQGWIGELFF

V gene: TRBV7-2
J gene: TRBJ1-3
clone size: NA
D gene: NA
CDR3 DNA: TGTGCCAGCAGCTCCGGGAGGGGCCCTGGAAACACCATATATTTT
CDR3 protein: CASSSGRGPGNTIYF

V gene: TRBV28
J gene: TRBJ1-1
clone size: once
D gene: TRBD1
CDR3 DNA: TGTGCCAGCGGAGCCTGGGACAGGGGACGGACTGAAGCTTTCTTT
CDR3 protein: CASGAWDRGRTEAFF

V gene: TRBV7-2
J gene: TRBJ2-3
clone size: once
D gene: TRBD2
CDR3 DNA: TGTGCCAGCAGCTTAATAGCGGGACTCACAGATACGCAGTATTTT
CDR3 protein: CASSLIAGLTDTQYF

V gene: TRBV6-5
J gene: TRBJ2-6
clone size: NA
D gene: NA
CDR3 DNA: TGTGCCAGCAGACTAAGTTCTGGGGCCAACGTCCTGACTTTC
CDR3 protein: CASRLSSGANVLTF

V gene: TRBV7-2
J gene: TRBJ1-2
clone size: NA
D gene: TRBD1
CDR3 DNA: TGTGCCAGCAGCTTGGGACAGGGGGCGCGTGTCTATGGCTACACCTTC
CDR3 protein: CASSLGQGARVYGYTF

V gene: TRBV30
J gene: TRBJ1-4
clone size: once
D gene: TRBD1
CDR3 DNA: TGTGCCTGGAGAAGGGGACAGGATGAAAAACTGTTTTTT
CDR3 protein: CAWRRGQDEKLFF

V gene: TRBV28
J gene: TRBJ2-3
clone size: NA
D gene: TRBD2
CDR3 DNA: TGTGCCAGCAGTTTACCCCGACTAGCGGGATTGGCAGATACGCAGTATTTT
CDR3 protein: CASSLPRLAGLADTQYF

V gene: TRBV7-2
J gene: TRBJ2-2
clone size: NA
D gene: NA
CDR3 DNA: TGTGCCAGCAGCTTTAGGGACTCCTACCGGGAGCTGTTTTTT
CDR3 protein: CASSFRDSYRELFF

V gene: TRBV3-1/TRBV3-2
J gene: TRBJ1-1
clone size: once
D gene: TRBD1
CDR3 DNA: TGTGCCAGCAGCCAAAGGGAGGACAGGGGGGCAGCTTTCTTT
CDR3 protein: CASSQREDRGAAFF

V gene: TRBV5-1
J gene: TRBJ1-1
clone size: NA
D gene: TRBD1
CDR3 DNA: TGCGCCAGCAGCTTTCAGGGGGCGGAGAGTGAAGCTTTCTTT
CDR3 protein: CASSFQGAESEAFF

V gene: TRBV19
J gene: TRBJ1-2
clone size: NA
D gene: NA
CDR3 DNA: TGTGCCAGTAGTATGCCACAGGAAAGTCGCTATGGCTACACCTTC
CDR3 protein: CASSMPQESRYGYTF

V gene: TRBV30
J gene: TRBJ1-1
clone size: NA
D gene: NA
CDR3 DNA: TGTGCCTGGACTCAGGGTCCCACTGAAGCTTTCTTT
CDR3 protein: CAWTQGPTEAFF

V gene: TRBV4-3
J gene: TRBJ2-1
clone size: NA
D gene: TRBD2
CDR3 DNA: TGCGCCAGCAGCCAAGAGACTAGCTCCCCCTACAATGAGCAGTTCTTC
CDR3 protein: CASSQETSSPYNEQFF

V gene: TRBV19
J gene: TRBJ2-1
clone size: NA
D gene: TRBD2
CDR3 DNA: TGTGCCAGTAGTTCGACTAGCGGACCCTACAATGAGCAGTTCTTC
CDR3 protein: CASSSTSGPYNEQFF

V gene: TRBV5-6
J gene: TRBJ2-5
clone size: once
D gene: TRBD2
CDR3 DNA: TGTGCCAGCAGCTGGGGGGGGACCACCAGGGAGACCCAGTACTTC
CDR3 protein: CASSWGGTTRETQYF

V gene: TRBV7-9
J gene: TRBJ1-2
clone size: few
D gene: TRBD1
CDR3 DNA: TGTGCCAGCAGCTCCCTTAGGGGGCCCTATGGCTACACCTTC
CDR3 protein: CASSSLRGPYGYTF

V gene: TRBV7-2
J gene: TRBJ2-7
clone size: NA
D gene: TRBD1
CDR3 DNA: TGTGCCAGCAGCCTTGGGGGGACAGGGGGCTTCTACGAGCAGTACTTC
CDR3 protein: CASSLGGTGGFYEQYF

V gene: TRBV29-1
J gene: TRBJ2-7
clone size: NA
D gene: TRBD1
CDR3 DNA: TGCAGCGTCATTATGACAGGGTCAAGCTACGAGCAGTACTTC
CDR3 protein: CSVIMTGSSYEQYF

V gene: TRBV6-2/TRBV6-3
J gene: TRBJ1-1
clone size: NA
D gene: TRBD1
CDR3 DNA: TGTGCCAGCAGCCGGGAGACAGGGCTGAACACTGAAGCTTTCTTT
CDR3 protein: CASSRETGLNTEAFF

V gene: TRBV19
J gene: TRBJ2-6
clone size: NA
D gene: NA
CDR3 DNA: TGTGCCAGTAGACAGGGTGATGGGGCCAACGTCCTGACTTTC
CDR3 protein: CASRQGDGANVLTF

V gene: TRBV6-2/TRBV6-3
J gene: TRBJ2-1
clone size: NA
D gene: TRBD2
CDR3 DNA: TGTGCCAGCAGTTACTCTCCCCCTAGCGGAATTTACAATGAGCAGTTCTTC
CDR3 protein: CASSYSPPSGIYNEQFF

V gene: TRBV6-5
J gene: TRBJ1-6
clone size: NA
D gene: TRBD1
CDR3 DNA: TGTGCCAGCACCCCGACAGGGCTGAATTCACCCCTCCACTTT
CDR3 protein: CASTPTGLNSPLHF

V gene: TRBV19
J gene: TRBJ1-3
clone size: once
D gene: NA
CDR3 DNA: TGTGCCAGTAGTCCCTTCATGGAGGGAAACACCATATATTTT
CDR3 protein: CASSPFMEGNTIYF

V gene: TRBV19
J gene: TRBJ2-7
clone size: NA
D gene: TRBD1
CDR3 DNA: TGTGCCAGTAGCCCAGGGACAGCGGTCCACGAGCAGTACTTC
CDR3 protein: CASSPGTAVHEQYF

V gene: TRBV27
J gene: TRBJ2-7
clone size: NA
D gene: NA
CDR3 DNA: TGTGCCAGCAGCTTGGGACTTACACCTTACGAGCAGTACTTC
CDR3 protein: CASSLGLTPYEQYF

V gene: TRBV11-1
J gene: TRBJ2-5
clone size: NA
D gene: NA
CDR3 DNA: TGTGCCAGCAGCTTAGAATCGCGACAGGTAGGAGAGACCCAGTACTTC
CDR3 protein: CASSLESRQVGETQYF

V gene: TRBV6-2/TRBV6-3
J gene: TRBJ1-2
clone size: NA
D gene: TRBD1
CDR3 DNA: TGTGCCAGCAGTTTTAGGACAGGAGGCGGCTACACCTTC
CDR3 protein: CASSFRTGGGYTF

V gene: TRBV6-4
J gene: TRBJ2-1
clone size: few
D gene: NA
CDR3 DNA: TGTGCCAGCAGTGAGCGGGTAGGGTTCGAATCCTACAATGAGCAGTTCTTC
CDR3 protein: CASSERVGFESYNEQFF

V gene: TRBV5-1
J gene: TRBJ2-7
clone size: NA
D gene: TRBD1
CDR3 DNA: TGCGCCAGCAGCTTGGGGACAGGGGCCCACGAGCAGTACTTC
CDR3 protein: CASSLGTGAHEQYF

V gene: TRBV4-3
J gene: TRBJ1-6
clone size: once
D gene: NA
CDR3 DNA: TGCGCCAGCAGCCAAGCTCTACCCAATTCACCCCTCCACTTT
CDR3 protein: CASSQALPNSPLHF